This TCR beta chain derives from a study of blood T cells in healthy people across ages. Findings and caveats of the study: It was the long-lived donors that had more naive CD4+ cells and higher diversity than aged donors. Estimated diversity across one million T cells was deemed an underestimate.

This clonotype was seen once. Its antigen is unknown. A second PCR of 7 to 11 cycles used a sample-barcoded 5' primer and a J-beta primer mix. One entry per CDR3 protein results from TCRdb running MiXCR on the 5' RACE reads. The sample contains about 1.5 million distinct CDR3 sequences, around two fifths of which appear only once. V was clipped by 3 bases and J by 5 bases, with 12 bases between them. There are 15 residues in the CDR3. In germline, CDR1 is SGHRS, CDR2 YFSETQ. Isolated per sample were at least 6 million PBMCs. Sequencing was performed on blood. The source of this sequence is a woman aged 18 to 35 in good health. This chain uses TRBV5-1 with TRBJ1-6; D not certain. CDR3 sequence: CASSWEPENNSPLHF. CDR3 in DNA: TGCGCCAGCAGCTGGGAGCCGGAAAATAATTCACCCCTCCACTTT.